One sample yielded the 10 T cell receptor beta chains listed below, sequenced in a study of blood T cell repertoires in COVID-19. The method was immunoSEQ multiplex PCR; TCRdb's version includes in-frame clones alone and lacks a portion of them. Of some 140,000 clones listed, around four fifths are singletons. What was sequenced was peripheral blood. All receptors derive from an older man with acute or convalescent COVID-19.

The chain combines TRBV5-1 with TRBJ2-5, with 11 positions matching TRBD1. V was pared by 3 bases and J by 4 bases, with 8 bases of the junction left unmatched. Germline V gene data show CDR1 as SGHRS and CDR2 as YFSETQ. The CDR3 totals 16 residues. The CDR3 coding sequence is TGCGCCAGCAGCTCCGGGACAGGGGGAGGTGCAGAGACCCAGTACTTC. The encoded protein is CASSSGTGGGAETQYF.

V is TRBV18 and J is TRBJ2-1, with 9 bases that match TRBD2. The CDR3 extends over 16 amino acids. CDR1 KGHSH and CDR2 LQKENI come from the germline V gene. The V segment lost 0 bases and the J segment 9 bases; nucleotides outside the gene matches: 9. The CDR3 sequence: CASSPPKLAGWGEQFF. Written as DNA, the CDR3 is TGTGCCAGCTCACCACCGAAACTAGCGGGTTGGGGTGAGCAGTTCTTC.

This clone was observed a few times. This chain joins TRBV7-9 and TRBJ2-3; D may be TRBD1 (5 bases). The V gene's germline CDR1 is SEHNR and CDR2 FQNEAQ (reference sequence). Deletions cut 5 bases from V and 7 bases from J, with 7 bases between. This CDR3 comprises 11 residues. This CDR3 reads CASSAGNTQYF. DNA of the CDR3: TGTGCCAGCAGCGCAGGGAATACGCAGTATTTT.

This clone was counted only a few times. V is TRBV5-1 and J is TRBJ1-4; D perhaps matches TRBD1 (6 bases). Trimming stripped 6 bases from V and 4 bases from J, with 19 bases between. The germline gives CDR1 SGHRS, CDR2 YFSETQ. The CDR3 spans 16 residues. CDR3 DNA: TGCGCCAGCACCGCCCTCGGGGGGCTGAATAATGAAAAACTGTTTTTT. This encodes CASTALGGLNNEKLFF.

The V and J genes are TRBV5-4 and TRBJ2-5; D may be TRBD2 (6 bases). This CDR3 has 17 amino acids. The V end was cut by 3 bases, the J end by 2 bases, with 20 bases between. CDR1 is SGHNT, CDR2 YYREEE, per germline (reference sequence). The CDR3, as DNA: TGTGCCAGCAGCTCACCCCATGGGAAGGCGGGGCAAGAGACCCAGTACTTC. Its protein is CASSSPHGKAGQETQYF.

In this sample, this clone turned up once. The chain combines TRBV3-1 (or the pseudogene TRBV3-2) with TRBJ1-1; TRBD1 might be the D (6 bases). Germline values: CDR1 LGHDT, CDR2 YNNKEL (reference sequence). Trimming removed 0 bases at V and 1 base at J, with 12 bases between. The CDR3 loop spans 16 amino acids. CDR3 sequence (DNA): TGTGCCAGCAGCCAAGAACTGGGCAGGGGGAACACTGAAGCTTTCTTT. It encodes CASSQELGRGNTEAFF.

The V gene is TRBV9, the J gene TRBJ2-7; TRBD2 matches 9 bases. In germline, CDR1 is SGDLS, CDR2 YYNGEE. This CDR3 spans 15 amino acids. Trimming cost V 2 bases and J 3 bases; bases outside gene matches: 6. The CDR3 spells CASSVHPTSGYEQYF. CDR3 nucleotides: TGTGCCAGCAGCGTCCACCCGACTAGCGGCTACGAGCAGTACTTC.

The V gene is TRBV6-2 or TRBV6-3, the J gene TRBJ2-5, with 14 bases lining up with TRBD2. CDR3 length: 16 amino acids. The V segment lost 5 bases and the J segment 5 bases; nucleotides outside the gene matches: 7. Germline-derived CDR1 and CDR2 are MNHEY and SVGEGT. As DNA, the CDR3 is TGTGCCAGCAGTCTGACTAGCGGGGGGGCCGGGGAGACCCAGTACTTC. As protein: CASSLTSGGAGETQYF.

The rearrangement links TRBV9 to TRBJ1-3; D is ambiguous. Germline assignment: CDR1 SGDLS and CDR2 YYNGEE. Trimming removed 0 bases from V and 3 bases from J, with 7 bases in between. The CDR3 consists of 14 residues. The CDR3 is CASSVDPDGNTIYF. The CDR3 coding sequence is TGTGCCAGCAGCGTAGATCCAGATGGAAACACCATATATTTT.

This chain joins TRBV2 and TRBJ1-5, with 10 bases aligning to TRBD1. CDR1 and CDR2 (germline): SNHLY, FYNNEI. The CDR3 runs to 13 residues. V trimming: 4 bases; J trimming: 11 bases; junction bases outside the gene matches: 5. CDR3: CASSGPDRGTQHF. The CDR3 coding sequence is TGTGCCAGCAGTGGTCCGGACAGGGGGACCCAGCATTTT.